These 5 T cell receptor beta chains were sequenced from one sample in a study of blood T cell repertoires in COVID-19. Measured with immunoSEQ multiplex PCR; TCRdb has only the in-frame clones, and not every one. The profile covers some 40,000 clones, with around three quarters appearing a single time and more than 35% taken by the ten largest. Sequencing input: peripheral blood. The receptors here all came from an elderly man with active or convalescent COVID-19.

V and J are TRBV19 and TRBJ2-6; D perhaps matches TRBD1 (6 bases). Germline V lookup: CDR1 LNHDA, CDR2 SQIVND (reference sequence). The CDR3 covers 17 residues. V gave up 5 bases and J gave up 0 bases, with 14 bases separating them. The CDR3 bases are TGTGCCAGTAGTTTGCGGACAGCCCGCTCTGGGGCCAACGTCCTGACTTTC. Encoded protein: CASSLRTARSGANVLTF.

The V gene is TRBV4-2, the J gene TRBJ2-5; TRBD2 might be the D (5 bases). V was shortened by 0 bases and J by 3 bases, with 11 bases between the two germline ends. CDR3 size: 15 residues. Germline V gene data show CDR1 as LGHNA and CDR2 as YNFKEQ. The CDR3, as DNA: TGTGCCAGCAGCCAAGAACGACTATCAAAAGAGACCCAGTACTTC. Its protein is CASSQERLSKETQYF.

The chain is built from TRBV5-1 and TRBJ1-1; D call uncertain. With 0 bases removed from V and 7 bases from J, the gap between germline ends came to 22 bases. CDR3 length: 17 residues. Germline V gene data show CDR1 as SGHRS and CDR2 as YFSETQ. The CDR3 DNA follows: TGCGCCAGCAGCTTGGGACGGGAGTACAGTCGTGGGTTTGAAGCTTTCTTT. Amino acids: CASSLGREYSRGFEAFF.

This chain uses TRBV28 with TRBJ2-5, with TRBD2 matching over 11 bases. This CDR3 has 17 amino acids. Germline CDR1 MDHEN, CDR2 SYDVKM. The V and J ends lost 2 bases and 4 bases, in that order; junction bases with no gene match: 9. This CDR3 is CASSLTLAGASPETQYF. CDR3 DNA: TGTGCCAGCAGTTTAACACTAGCGGGAGCCTCCCCAGAGACCCAGTACTTC.

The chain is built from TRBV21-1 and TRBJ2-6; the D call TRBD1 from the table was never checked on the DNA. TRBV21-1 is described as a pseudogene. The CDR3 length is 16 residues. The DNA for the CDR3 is TGTGCCAGCGTCCGGGACAGGGGTACTGGGGCCAACGTCCTGACTTTC. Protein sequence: CASVRDRGTGANVLTF.